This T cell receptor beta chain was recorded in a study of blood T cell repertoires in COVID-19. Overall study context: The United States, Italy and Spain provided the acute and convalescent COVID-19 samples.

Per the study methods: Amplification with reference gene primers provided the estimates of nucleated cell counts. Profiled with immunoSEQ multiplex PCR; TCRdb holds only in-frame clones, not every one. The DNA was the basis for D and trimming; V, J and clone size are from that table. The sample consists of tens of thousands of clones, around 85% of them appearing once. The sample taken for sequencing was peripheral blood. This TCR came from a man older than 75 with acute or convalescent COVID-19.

The CDR3 region has the DNA TGCGCCACCACGACAGGTCCTGGGGATAATGAAAAACTGTTTTTT. Translating it yields CATTTGPGDNEKLFF. The chain couples TRBV5-1 to TRBJ1-4; D is possibly TRBD1 (6 bases). Trimming left V 9 bases short and J 4 bases short, with 19 bases between. CDR1 and CDR2 from the germline V gene are SGHRS and YFSETQ. The CDR3 totals 15 residues.